What follows are 19 T cell receptor beta chains derived from one specimen sequenced in a study of tumor and adjacent non-tumor tissue in lung cancer. The template was RNA from unsorted bulk tissue. TCRbeta libraries were built with three rounds of nested PCR, modified from ARM-PCR. TCRdb called the multiplex PCR reads again in MiXCR, with one record for every CDR3 protein. Of fewer than 100,000 distinct CDR3 sequences in the sample, 72% were seen once. The sequenced sample consisted of lung tumor tissue. The receptors originated from a woman aged 40 to 49 with non-small cell lung cancer.

For this clonotype: At one boundary the junction diverges from the germline segment, which might be a read error. The V and J genes are TRBV20-1 and TRBJ1-5, with D perhaps matching TRBD1 (6 bases). The CDR3 contains 18 residues. Germline loops: CDR1 DFQATT, CDR2 SNEGSKA (reference sequence). CDR3 in DNA: TGCATTGTTCCGGAGACCATCCGGCGGGGGGCGCAGATTCAGCCCCACCATTTT. It translates to CIVPETIRRGAQIQPHHF.

The chain recombines TRBV20-1 with TRBJ2-1; maybe TRBD2 (5 bases). The CDR3 spans 14 residues. Germline V gene sequence: CDR1 DFQATT, CDR2 SNEGSKA (reference sequence). V shed 5 bases and J shed 0 bases, with 11 bases lying between them. CDR3 sequence (DNA): TGCAGTGCTTATATAGCGAGCTCCTACAATGAGCAGTTCTTC. It encodes CSAYIASSYNEQFF.

Details on this clonotype: One end of the junction fails to match germline, which may point to a read error. The rearrangement links TRBV12-3 or TRBV12-4 to TRBJ1-1; D not resolved. This CDR3 is built from 12 residues. The CDR3 nucleotides read TGTGCCAGCAGTTCCTCAGGATCCGAAGCTTTCTTC. This sequence encodes CASSSSGSEAFF.

Comments on this clonotype: Lacking the conserved final phenylalanine or tryptophan, this CDR3 likely reflects a read error. The chain links TRBV5-6 to TRBJ2-2; tentatively, D is TRBD2 (6 bases). This CDR3 spans 15 amino acids. Germline loops: CDR1 SGHDT, CDR2 YYEEEE. Trimming took 5 bases from V and 4 from J, leaving 15 bases between them. CDR3 region: CASRFGLTGTGELFL. The CDR3 DNA reads as TGTGCCAGCAGATTCGGACTAACGGGCACCGGGGAGCTGTTTCTT.

The J gene is TRBJ2-3, the V gene TRBV5-6; D is undetermined. Germline V gene lookup returns CDR1 SGHDT and CDR2 YYEEEE. The CDR3 covers 15 residues. CDR3 in amino acids: CANGLGILSTDTQYF. Written as DNA, the CDR3 is TGTGCTAACGGCTTGGGTATCCTTAGCACAGATACGCAGTATTTT. Supplemented by reference TRBV5-6 and TRBJ2-3, the full variable domain reads DAGVTQSPTHLIKTRGQQVTLRCSPKSGHDTVSWYQQALGQGPQFIFQYYEEEERQRGNFPDRFSGHQFPNYSSELNVNALLLGDSALYLCANGLGILSTDTQYFGPGTRLTVL.

Comments on this clonotype: Its ends do not fully match the called genes, so a read error is possible. The chain carries TRBV11-3 and TRBJ2-1, with 10 positions matching TRBD1. Germline V gives CDR1 SGHNT, CDR2 YENEEA. CDR3 size: 14 residues. The CDR3 loop reads CASSPGQGGNERFF. CDR3 in DNA: TGCGCCAGCAGCCCCGGACAGGGGGGCAATGAGCGGTTTTTC.

About this clonotype itself: The junction shows a germline mismatch at one end, possibly a read error. The rearrangement uses TRBV29-1 and TRBJ1-5; D gene uncertain. The germline V gene encodes CDR1 SQVTM and CDR2 ANQGSEA. This CDR3 comprises 13 residues. CDR3 in DNA: TGCAGGGTTGCGAGAGCTCCTAATCAGCCCCAGCATTTT. It encodes CRVARAPNQPQHF.

This chain connects TRBV7-9 to TRBJ2-7; D is possibly TRBD1 or TRBD2 (5 bases each). This CDR3 has 14 residues. Germline lookup yields CDR1 SEHNR and CDR2 FQNEAQ (reference sequence). Trimming pared 4 bases from V and 5 bases from J, leaving 15 bases between. For the CDR3, the DNA is TGTGCCAGCAGCTCGGCGTGGGGGAACGACGAGCAGTACTTC. The encoded protein is CASSSAWGNDEQYF. The whole variable domain, filled in from reference TRBV7-9 and TRBJ2-7, reads DTGVSQNPRHKITKRGQNVTFRCDPISEHNRLYWYRQTLGQGPEFLTYFQNEAQLEKSRLLSDRFSAERPKGSFSTLEIQRTEQGDSAMYLCASSSAWGNDEQYFGPGTRLTVT.

In DNA form, the CDR3 reads TGTGCCAGCAGCGAATACGGGACTACGCAGTTCTTC. Its protein is CASSEYGTTQFF. The chain carries TRBV6-1 and TRBJ2-1; the match to TRBD2 covers 7 bases. Germline-derived CDR1 and CDR2 are MNHNS and SASEGT. The CDR3 length is 12 residues. J was trimmed by 12 bases and V by 6 bases; bases with no gene match: 8.

Concerning this clonotype itself: A read error may account for a junction end that differs from germline. V is TRBV6-1 and J is TRBJ2-3, with D perhaps matching TRBD2 (5 bases). The V gene's germline CDR1 is MNHNS and CDR2 SASEGT. The CDR3 is made up of 14 amino acids. The CDR3: CASRGLLNPGTRYF. CDR3 bases: TGTGCCAGCCGCGGGTTACTGAATCCAGGAACGCGGTATTTC.

Comments on this clonotype: This likely comes from a read error, as the CDR3 has no conserved phenylalanine or tryptophan at its end. The chain has TRBV10-2 and TRBJ2-1; the D gene could be TRBD1 or TRBD2 (6 bases each). This CDR3 has 15 amino acids. Trimming stripped 6 bases from V and 3 bases from J, with 15 bases between. From germline, CDR1 is WSHSY and CDR2 SAAADI. The CDR3 region has the DNA TGCGCCAGCAGCGAGGCTAGGGGGGTCTACAATGAGCAGTTCATC. Translating gives CASSEARGVYNEQFI.

Regarding this clonotype: At one of its ends the junction is not consistent with the germline gene, which may arise from a read error. V and J are TRBV6-1 and TRBJ1-5; 7 nucleotides align to TRBD1. The CDR3 has 16 residues. Germline lookup yields CDR1 MNHNS and CDR2 SASEGT. This chain's CDR3 is CVSCIDRVMGNQPQHF. The DNA of the CDR3 is TGTGTCAGCTGCATAGACAGGGTAATGGGCAATCAGCCCCAGCATTTT.

A remark on this clonotype: A much larger clone differs by one base, so this may be a read error. J is TRBJ1-1 and V is TRBV5-1; a possible D gene is TRBD1 (6 bases). The CDR3 loop spans 14 amino acids. The germline CDR1 and CDR2 sequences are SGHRS and YFSETQ. Trimming took off 3 bases at V and 5 bases at J, with 14 bases between the two ends. The CDR3 loop reads CASSCPGGATEAFF. CDR3 nucleotides: TGCGCCAGCAGCTGTCCGGGGGGGGCGACTGAAGCTTTCTTT.

In regard to this clonotype: The conserved final phenylalanine or tryptophan is absent from the CDR3, which likely points to a read error. Because the CDR3's place on the DNA is in doubt, the DNA is left out and the CDR3 is given as listed by TCRdb. The V gene is TRBV11-2, the J gene TRBJ2-7. The CDR3 comprises 15 residues, both ends counted. Germline V gene data show CDR1 as SGHAT and CDR2 as FQNNGV. The CDR3 region is CDSSLDPQRSYEQCL.

This clonotype has a handful of counts. This may stem from a read error, because a much larger clone lies one nucleotide away. The V and J genes are TRBV6-1 and TRBJ2-1; 8 positions agree with TRBD2. The CDR3 is 13 amino acids. Germline assignment: CDR1 MNHNS and CDR2 SASEGT. CDR3 DNA: TGTACCCTGGGGCGGGGGGCCGGGAATGAGCAGTTCTTC. As protein: CTLGRGAGNEQFF.

This chain joins TRBV4-2 and TRBJ2-7; 8 nucleotides line up with TRBD2. The germline gives CDR1 LGHNA, CDR2 YNFKEQ. The CDR3 contains 14 residues. The J segment lost 3 bases and the V segment lost 7 bases, leaving 8 bases of the junction unmatched. CDR3 protein: CASITLAGYYEQYF. The CDR3 DNA is TGTGCCAGCATCACCCTAGCGGGCTACTACGAGCAGTACTTC.

Remarks on this clonotype: The junction does not match germline at one end; this may be a read error. The rearrangement uses TRBV11-2 and TRBJ1-1, with 8 bases identical to TRBD1. CDR3 size: 14 residues. CDR1 and CDR2 from the germline V gene are SGHAT and FQNNGV. This chain's CDR3 is CVSSPDRGDTESFF. CDR3 bases: TGTGTCAGCAGCCCCGACAGGGGAGACACTGAATCTTTCTTT.

As for this clonotype: Given the absence of the conserved phenylalanine or tryptophan at the CDR3 end, a read error is likely. The DNA is omitted, as the CDR3 cannot be located on it reliably, and the CDR3 follows TCRdb's listing. The V call is TRBV11-3, the J call TRBJ2-7. A total of 12 residues make up the CDR3, ends included. CDR1 is SGHNT and CDR2 is YENEEA in the germline V gene. CDR3 sequence: CASSLSWYGQCI.

A single count supports this clonotype. The rearrangement joins TRBV20-1 to TRBJ1-6; 9 bases line up with TRBD1. CDR1 DFQATT and CDR2 SNEGSKA come from the germline V gene (reference sequence). This CDR3 contains 14 residues. V gave up 7 bases and J gave up 9 bases; unmatched junction bases: 10. CDR3 DNA: TGCAGTGTTTGGTCACAGGGGGCGGCTTCACCCCTCCACTTT. Translating gives CSVWSQGAASPLHF.